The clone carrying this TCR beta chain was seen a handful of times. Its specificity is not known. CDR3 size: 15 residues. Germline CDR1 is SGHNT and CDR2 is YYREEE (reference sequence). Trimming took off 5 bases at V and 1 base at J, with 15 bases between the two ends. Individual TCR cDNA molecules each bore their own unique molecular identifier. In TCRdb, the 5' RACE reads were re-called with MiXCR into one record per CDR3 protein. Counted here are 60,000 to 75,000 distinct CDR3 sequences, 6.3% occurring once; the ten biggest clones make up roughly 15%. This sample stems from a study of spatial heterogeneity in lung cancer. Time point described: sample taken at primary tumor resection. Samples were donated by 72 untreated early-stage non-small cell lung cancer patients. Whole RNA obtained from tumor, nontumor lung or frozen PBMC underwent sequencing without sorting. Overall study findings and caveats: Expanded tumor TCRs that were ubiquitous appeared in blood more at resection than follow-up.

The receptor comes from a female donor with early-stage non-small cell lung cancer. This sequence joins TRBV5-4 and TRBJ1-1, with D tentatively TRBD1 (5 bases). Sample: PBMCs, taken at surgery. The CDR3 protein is CASRLTGTGNTEAFF. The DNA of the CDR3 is TGTGCCAGCAGGTTGACTGGAACAGGGAACACTGAAGCTTTCTTT.